These 6 T cell receptor beta chains originate from one sample sequenced in a study of T cells in Graves' hyperthyroidism and ophthalmopathy. RNA transcripts were the template for amplifying TCR beta CDR3 regions. HTBI primers were the set used in a first-round RT-PCR of the TCR CDR3. One entry per CDR3 protein, called by TCRdb with MiXCR from the multiplex PCR reads. The data contain a few hundred thousand distinct CDR3 sequences, roughly 18% of them singletons. Sequencing was carried out using blood. These receptor sequences come from a man in his fifties with Graves' ophthalmopathy.

This clonotype was counted many times. This chain joins TRBV5-1 and TRBJ2-7, with 13 bases fitting TRBD2. V was clipped by 0 bases and J by 1 base; unmatched bases: 7. Germline V CDR1 and CDR2: SGHRS, YFSETQ. The CDR3 has 18 amino acids. The CDR3: CASSLETSGRAVSYEQYF. The CDR3 DNA sequence: TGCGCCAGCAGCTTGGAAACTAGCGGGAGGGCCGTGTCCTACGAGCAGTACTTC.

This clonotype was seen ten or more times. The chain is built from TRBV20-1 and TRBJ1-6; weak D call: TRBD1 (5 bases). Trimming took 5 bases from V and 8 from J, leaving 19 bases between them. CDR1 and CDR2 (germline): DFQATT, SNEGSKA (reference sequence). The CDR3 totals 15 residues. CDR3 coding DNA: TGCAGTGCTCCATTTGGGGGTGAAGCTGATTCACCCCTCCACTTT. This translates into CSAPFGGEADSPLHF.

This clonotype was detected ten times or more. The V and J genes are TRBV3-1 and TRBJ1-1; D ambiguous. Germline V gene sequence: CDR1 LGHDT, CDR2 YNNKEL (reference sequence). The CDR3 contains 13 residues. The V end lost 2 bases, the J end lost 1 base, and 5 bases lay between the germline ends. CDR3 DNA sequence: TGTGCCAGCAGCCAACCTTGGAACACTGAAGCTTTCTTT. Amino acid sequence: CASSQPWNTEAFF.

This clonotype was counted ten times or more. The gene calls are TRBV7-2 and TRBJ2-1; D possibly corresponds to TRBD1 (5 bases). V was shortened by 5 bases and J by 2 bases, with 10 bases between the two germline ends. This CDR3 has 14 residues. Germline V gene lookup returns CDR1 SGHTA and CDR2 FQGNSA. In DNA form, the CDR3 reads TGTGCCAGCAGCCTAACGACAGCCTACAATGAGCAGTTCTTC. Its protein is CASSLTTAYNEQFF.

This chain uses TRBV28 with TRBJ2-5; 8 nucleotides match TRBD1. V was pared by 2 bases and J by 5 bases, with 7 bases of the junction left unmatched. The CDR3 consists of 15 residues. Germline V gene sequence: CDR1 MDHEN, CDR2 SYDVKM. DNA for the CDR3: TGTGCCAGCAGTTTACGACCGGACAGGGATGAGACCCAGTACTTC. Its translation: CASSLRPDRDETQYF.

The rearrangement links TRBV6-1 to TRBJ2-7; TRBD1 matches 8 bases. The CDR3 totals 14 residues. J lost 7 bases, V lost 5 bases, and 10 bases had no gene match. Per germline, CDR1 MNHNS and CDR2 SASEGT. This CDR3 is CASSRNRGMGEQYF. DNA for the CDR3: TGTGCCAGCAGTCGCAACAGGGGGATGGGGGAGCAGTACTTC.